The 2 T cell receptor beta chains below come from one sample, sequenced in a study of shared clonotypes between healthy human individuals. Libraries were prepared by immunoSEQ multiplex PCR; TCRdb keeps only in-frame clonotypes and omits some of them. The sample shows 500,000 to 650,000 clones, roughly 72% of them seen only once. Sequencing was performed on PBMCs. The receptors here all came from a woman aged 40 to 50 in good health. Some clones in this sample may be carry-over from other donors' samples.

This clone was counted a single time. The V call is TRBV18, the J call TRBJ2-7; TRBD2 matches 9 bases. CDR1 KGHSH and CDR2 LQKENI come from the germline V gene. J gave up 3 bases and V 5 bases, and 8 bases lay outside the gene matches. This CDR3 has 15 amino acids. The CDR3 here is CASSSRDSGSYEQYF. The CDR3 DNA reads TGTGCCAGCTCATCCCGCGATAGCGGGAGCTACGAGCAGTACTTC.

The chain combines TRBV7-9 with TRBJ2-7; 9 bases match TRBD1. V shed 2 bases, J shed 4 bases, and the junction held 6 bases outside the gene matches. The CDR3 runs to 15 residues. Germline assignment: CDR1 SEHNR and CDR2 FQNEAQ (reference sequence). The CDR3 DNA sequence: TGTGCCAGCAGCTTACTACAGGGGGCTGGGTACGAGCAGTACTTC. Protein product: CASSLLQGAGYEQYF.